The clone carrying this T cell receptor beta chain has ten or more counts. According to the study, genomic DNA was the template for TCR beta VDJ and CDR3 profiling. TCRdb processed the reads anew with MiXCR; each CDR3 protein has one entry. The table shows 150,000 to 200,000 distinct CDR3 sequences, with roughly 50% occurring only once. The data belong to a study of CD8+CD57+ T cells in acquired aplastic anemia. The CDR3 spans 12 residues. Trimming stripped 5 bases from V and 2 bases from J, with 5 bases between. CDR1 KGHDR and CDR2 SFDVKD come from the germline V gene. The patients chosen for sequencing had shown expansion of CD8+CD57+ cells (detected by flow cytometry).

Sequencing was done on a sample of sorted CD4+, CD8+, or CD8+CD57+ T cells (not recorded which) from PBMCs. This sequence originates from a human donor with aplastic anemia. The J gene is TRBJ1-2, the V gene TRBV24-1, with no clear D. The DNA of the CDR3 is TGTGCCACCAGTGGCCCAAACTATGGCTACACCTTC. Translating it yields CATSGPNYGYTF.